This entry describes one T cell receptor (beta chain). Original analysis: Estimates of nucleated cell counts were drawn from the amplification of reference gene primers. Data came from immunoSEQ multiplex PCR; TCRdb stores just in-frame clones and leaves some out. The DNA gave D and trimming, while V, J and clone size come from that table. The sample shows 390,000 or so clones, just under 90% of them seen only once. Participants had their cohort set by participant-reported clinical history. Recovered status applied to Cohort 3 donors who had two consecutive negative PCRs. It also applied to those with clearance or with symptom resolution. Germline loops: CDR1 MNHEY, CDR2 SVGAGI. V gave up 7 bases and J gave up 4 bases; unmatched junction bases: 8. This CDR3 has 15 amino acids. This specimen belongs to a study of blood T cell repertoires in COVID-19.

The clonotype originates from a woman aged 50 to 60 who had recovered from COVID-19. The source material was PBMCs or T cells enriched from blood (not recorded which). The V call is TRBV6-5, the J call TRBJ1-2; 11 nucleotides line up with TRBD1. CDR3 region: CASTRDRGIFYGYTF. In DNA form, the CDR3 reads TGTGCCAGCACCCGGGACAGGGGGATTTTCTATGGCTACACCTTC.